The rows below give T cell receptor beta chains drawn from one sample of a study of molecular identifiers for immune sequencing clone quantification. TCRdb processed the PCR reads anew with MiXCR; each CDR3 protein has one entry. The sample contains a few hundred thousand distinct CDR3 sequences, roughly 25% of which appear only once. Sequences were obtained from naive CD8+ T cells from blood, with Jurkat cell RNA spiked in. The source is a human donor in good health. Some libraries in this study had Jurkat cell RNA spiked in. Both conserved end residues are part of each CDR3. Each record gives: V gene, D gene, clone size, J gene, CDR3 protein, CDR3 DNA. The D gene is left open where the match is weak. Clone size is shown for a subset of rows, as once, few, many or a class of expanded clone.

v_call: TRBV12-3/TRBV12-4; d_call: .; clone_size: .; j_call: TRBJ1-4; cdr3_aa: CASSFVEEKLFF; cdr3_nt: TGTGCCAGCAGTTTTGTCGAAGAAAAACTGTTTTTT
v_call: TRBV4-1; d_call: TRBD1; clone_size: few; j_call: TRBJ1-6; cdr3_aa: CASSQVTGGNSPLHF; cdr3_nt: TGCGCCAGCAGCCAAGTGACAGGGGGTAATTCACCCCTCCACTTT
v_call: TRBV27; d_call: TRBD1; clone_size: .; j_call: TRBJ2-7; cdr3_aa: CASSLGTANEQYF; cdr3_nt: TGTGCCAGCAGTCTGGGGACAGCAAACGAGCAGTACTTC
v_call: TRBV2; d_call: .; clone_size: few; j_call: TRBJ1-5; cdr3_aa: CASSVRGALNQPQHF; cdr3_nt: TGTGCCAGCAGTGTCAGAGGGGCCCTTAATCAGCCCCAGCATTTT
v_call: TRBV7-6; d_call: .; clone_size: .; j_call: TRBJ2-7; cdr3_aa: CASSLGSPLEQYF; cdr3_nt: TGTGCCAGCAGCTTAGGGTCTCCCCTGGAGCAGTACTTC
v_call: TRBV30; d_call: TRBD1; clone_size: few; j_call: TRBJ2-7; cdr3_aa: CAWSTGGYYEQYF; cdr3_nt: TGTGCCTGGAGTACAGGGGGCTACTACGAGCAGTACTTC
v_call: TRBV30; d_call: TRBD1; clone_size: many; j_call: TRBJ1-6; cdr3_aa: CAWTGGQGYLDSPLHF; cdr3_nt: TGTGCCTGGACCGGGGGACAGGGATATTTGGATTCACCCCTCCACTTT
v_call: TRBV13; d_call: .; clone_size: once; j_call: TRBJ1-1; cdr3_aa: CVSSLDINTEAFF; cdr3_nt: TGTGTCAGCAGCCTAGACATTAACACTGAAGCTTTCTTT
v_call: TRBV19; d_call: TRBD2; clone_size: .; j_call: TRBJ2-2; cdr3_aa: CASAPGLADYLTGELFF; cdr3_nt: TGTGCCAGTGCTCCGGGGCTAGCGGACTACCTTACCGGGGAGCTGTTTTTT
v_call: TRBV4-3; d_call: .; clone_size: few; j_call: TRBJ2-3; cdr3_aa: CASSQDGDYSDTQYF; cdr3_nt: TGCGCCAGCAGCCAAGACGGGGATTATTCGGATACGCAGTATTTT
v_call: TRBV4-1; d_call: TRBD1; clone_size: .; j_call: TRBJ2-5; cdr3_aa: CASSQLLQGQGISETQYF; cdr3_nt: TGCGCCAGCAGCCAATTACTACAGGGACAGGGCATTTCAGAGACCCAGTACTTC
v_call: TRBV27; d_call: .; clone_size: .; j_call: TRBJ1-6; cdr3_aa: CASSLYAHASPPHF; cdr3_nt: TGTGCCAGCAGTTTATATGCCCATGCCTCACCCCCCCACTTT
v_call: TRBV4-3; d_call: TRBD2; clone_size: .; j_call: TRBJ2-5; cdr3_aa: CASSPLAGGLETQYF; cdr3_nt: TGCGCCAGCAGCCCCTTAGCGGGGGGTCTGGAGACCCAGTACTTC
v_call: TRBV7-2; d_call: .; clone_size: few; j_call: TRBJ2-5; cdr3_aa: CASTEGGLVGETQYF; cdr3_nt: TGTGCCAGCACCGAGGGGGGGCTAGTAGGAGAGACCCAGTACTTC
v_call: TRBV7-9; d_call: .; clone_size: many; j_call: TRBJ1-5; cdr3_aa: CASSLEGGPQHF; cdr3_nt: TGTGCCAGCAGCTTAGAGGGAGGGCCCCAGCATTTT
v_call: TRBV4-3; d_call: .; clone_size: .; j_call: TRBJ2-7; cdr3_aa: CASSHGSDYEQYF; cdr3_nt: TGCGCCAGCAGCCACGGTAGCGACTACGAGCAGTACTTC
v_call: TRBV20-1; d_call: .; clone_size: many; j_call: TRBJ2-5; cdr3_aa: CSASGQGGYQETQYF; cdr3_nt: TGCAGTGCTAGCGGACAGGGAGGGTACCAAGAGACCCAGTACTTC
v_call: TRBV19; d_call: .; clone_size: .; j_call: TRBJ2-5; cdr3_aa: CASSWVGAGEIQETQYF; cdr3_nt: TGTGCCAGTAGCTGGGTCGGGGCAGGGGAAATCCAAGAGACCCAGTACTTC
v_call: TRBV2; d_call: .; clone_size: many; j_call: TRBJ2-3; cdr3_aa: CASSEEILSTDTQYF; cdr3_nt: TGTGCCAGCAGTGAGGAGATACTGAGCACAGATACGCAGTATTTT
v_call: TRBV14; d_call: .; clone_size: many; j_call: TRBJ2-7; cdr3_aa: CASSQMGYEQYF; cdr3_nt: TGTGCCAGCAGCCAAATGGGCTACGAGCAGTACTTC
v_call: TRBV3-1; d_call: .; clone_size: .; j_call: TRBJ2-1; cdr3_aa: CASSHFNEQFF; cdr3_nt: TGTGCCAGCAGCCATTTTAATGAGCAGTTCTTC
v_call: TRBV12-3/TRBV12-4; d_call: .; clone_size: many; j_call: TRBJ2-3; cdr3_aa: CASSLGGPGTDTQYF; cdr3_nt: TGTGCCAGCAGTTTAGGGGGGCCGGGCACAGATACGCAGTATTTT
v_call: TRBV6-2/TRBV6-3; d_call: .; clone_size: many; j_call: TRBJ1-5; cdr3_aa: CASSINQPQHF; cdr3_nt: TGTGCCAGCTCGATCAATCAGCCCCAGCATTTT
v_call: TRBV5-1; d_call: TRBD2; clone_size: .; j_call: TRBJ2-3; cdr3_aa: CASSDSGVQLGDTQYF; cdr3_nt: TGCGCCAGCAGCGATAGCGGGGTCCAATTAGGGGATACGCAGTATTTT
v_call: TRBV7-8; d_call: .; clone_size: few; j_call: TRBJ1-5; cdr3_aa: CASSLVGGRGSNQPQHF; cdr3_nt: TGTGCCAGCAGCTTAGTGGGGGGGAGGGGTAGCAATCAGCCCCAGCATTTT
v_call: TRBV4-3; d_call: TRBD2; clone_size: few; j_call: TRBJ2-1; cdr3_aa: CASSQDPSGVYNEQFF; cdr3_nt: TGCGCCAGCAGCCAAGATCCTAGCGGGGTATACAATGAGCAGTTCTTC
v_call: TRBV27; d_call: .; clone_size: many; j_call: TRBJ1-1; cdr3_aa: CASSPDGGNTEAFF; cdr3_nt: TGTGCCAGCAGTCCCGACGGGGGTAACACTGAAGCTTTCTTT
v_call: TRBV5-4; d_call: TRBD1; clone_size: few; j_call: TRBJ2-2; cdr3_aa: CASRGQSGELFF; cdr3_nt: TGTGCCAGCAGGGGACAGTCCGGGGAGCTGTTTTTT
v_call: TRBV13; d_call: TRBD2; clone_size: .; j_call: TRBJ2-7; cdr3_aa: CASSSLGEGLYEQYF; cdr3_nt: TGTGCCAGCAGCTCCCTGGGGGAGGGCCTTTACGAGCAGTACTTC
v_call: TRBV7-7; d_call: TRBD1; clone_size: many; j_call: TRBJ2-7; cdr3_aa: CASSKGDSAEQYF; cdr3_nt: TGTGCCAGCAGCAAAGGGGACAGTGCCGAGCAGTACTTC
v_call: TRBV30; d_call: .; clone_size: .; j_call: TRBJ2-7; cdr3_aa: CAWSIQFGSLEQYF; cdr3_nt: TGTGCCTGGAGTATCCAATTTGGTTCCTTAGAGCAGTACTTC
v_call: TRBV6-1; d_call: TRBD1; clone_size: .; j_call: TRBJ2-2; cdr3_aa: CASSETGAGELFF; cdr3_nt: TGTGCCAGCAGTGAAACAGGGGCCGGGGAGCTGTTTTTT
v_call: TRBV20-1; d_call: TRBD2; clone_size: .; j_call: TRBJ2-5; cdr3_aa: CSAHNYRGLAATETQYF; cdr3_nt: TGCAGTGCCCATAACTACCGGGGACTAGCGGCAACAGAGACCCAGTACTTC
v_call: TRBV19; d_call: TRBD1; clone_size: once; j_call: TRBJ2-5; cdr3_aa: CASSALDRGPEPQYF; cdr3_nt: TGTGCCAGTAGTGCGCTGGACAGGGGGCCGGAGCCCCAGTACTTC